Shown below are 32 T cell receptor beta chains from a single sample sequenced in a study of shared clonotypes between healthy human individuals. Produced via immunoSEQ multiplex PCR; TCRdb's table is partial and in-frame only. The sample carries 550,000 to 700,000 clones, roughly 72% recorded once. The sequenced material came from memory CD4+ T cells sorted from blood. As for subset: CD45RA-negative fraction. The receptors were sampled from a woman younger than 45 in good health.

The V call is TRBV29-1, the J call TRBJ1-1, with unresolved D. V was shortened by 6 bases and J by 6 bases, with 8 bases between the two germline ends. Looked up from germline, CDR1 is SQVTM and CDR2 is ANQGSEA. The CDR3 spans 10 residues. CDR3 region: CSVEDAEAFF. CDR3 nucleotide sequence: TGCAGCGTAGAGGATGCTGAAGCTTTCTTT.

This rearrangement joins TRBV6-6 to TRBJ1-1, with 9 bases identical to TRBD1. The V segment lost 4 bases and the J segment 4 bases; nucleotides outside the gene matches: 7. This CDR3 is 15 amino acids long. Germline V gene sequence: CDR1 MNHNY, CDR2 SVGAGI (reference sequence). The CDR3 region is CASSSSPGQGTEAFF. The CDR3 DNA reads TGTGCCAGCAGTTCTTCCCCGGGACAGGGCACTGAAGCTTTCTTT.

CDR3 sequence: CASSLVYAETQYF. The CDR3 nucleotides read TGTGCCAGCAGCTTAGTCTACGCAGAGACCCAGTACTTC. V is TRBV2 and J is TRBJ2-5; D uncertain. This CDR3 has 13 amino acids. Looked up from germline, CDR1 is SNHLY and CDR2 is FYNNEI. The V end lost 6 bases, the J end lost 4 bases, and 12 bases lay between the germline ends.

The chain recombines TRBV28 with TRBJ2-1; D uncertain. Trimming removed 7 bases from V and 0 bases from J, with 13 bases in between. The CDR3 has 15 amino acids. Germline V gene data show CDR1 as MDHEN and CDR2 as SYDVKM. The CDR3 spells CASTLRLFSYNEQFF. CDR3 coding DNA: TGTGCCAGCACCCTACGGCTGTTCTCCTACAATGAGCAGTTCTTC.

The V and J genes are TRBV2 and TRBJ1-1; D remains unclear. Germline V gene data show CDR1 as SNHLY and CDR2 as FYNNEI. V was clipped by 2 bases and J by 0 bases, with 4 bases between them. This CDR3 is built from 13 residues. The CDR3 loop is CASSELLNTEAFF. CDR3 DNA: TGTGCCAGCAGTGAACTGCTGAACACTGAAGCTTTCTTT.

The chain employs TRBV19 and TRBJ2-1; D gene ambiguous. Germline lookup yields CDR1 LNHDA and CDR2 SQIVND (reference sequence). The CDR3 runs to 12 residues. With 3 bases removed from V and 9 bases from J, the gap between germline ends came to 9 bases. The CDR3 DNA reads TGTGCCAGTAGTATTCCCTCGGGTGAGCAGTTCTTC. Translation: CASSIPSGEQFF. The whole variable domain, filled in from reference TRBV19 and TRBJ2-1, reads DGGITQSPKYLFRKEGQNVTLSCEQNLNHDAMYWYRQDPGQGLRLIYYSQIVNDFQKGDIAEGYSVSREKKESFPLTVTSAQKNPTAFYLCASSIPSGEQFFGPGTRLTVL.

Turning to this clone: Other DNA sequences in this sample translate to the same CDR3. The gene calls are TRBV28 and TRBJ2-7; the match to TRBD2 covers 10 bases. The CDR3 is 15 amino acids. The germline gives CDR1 MDHEN, CDR2 SYDVKM. Trimming removed 5 bases from V and 0 bases from J; junction bases left unmatched: 4. Written as DNA, the CDR3 is TGTGCCAGCAGTACCCCTAGCGGGAGCTCCTACGAGCAGTACTTC. Translating gives CASSTPSGSSYEQYF.

In its sample, this clone was seen many times. The chain uses TRBV28 and TRBJ2-5; D possibly corresponds to TRBD1 (5 bases). This CDR3 region has 13 residues. Trimming pared 8 bases from V and 6 bases from J, leaving 16 bases between. CDR1 and CDR2 from the germline V gene are MDHEN and SYDVKM. Here the CDR3 DNA reads TGTGCCAGCGGGCGTGGGGCGGAGAAGACCCAGTACTTC. This sequence encodes CASGRGAEKTQYF.

The chain recombines TRBV18 with TRBJ2-1; 10 bases agree with TRBD2. The V segment lost 1 base and the J segment 2 bases; nucleotides outside the gene matches: 2. The CDR3 length is 16 residues. Germline assignment: CDR1 KGHSH and CDR2 LQKENI. The CDR3 DNA sequence: TGTGCCAGCTCACCACTCCTAGCGGGGGCCTACAATGAGCAGTTCTTC. Translated, it gives CASSPLLAGAYNEQFF.

CDR3 DNA: TGTGCCAGCAGCAAAAGGAGTGAACTCCCGAGGGCTAACACTGAAGCTTTCTTT. Its translation: CASSKRSELPRANTEAFF. The chain carries TRBV21-1 and TRBJ1-1. TRBV21-1 is assigned pseudogene status. The CDR3 totals 18 residues.

V and J are TRBV27 and TRBJ2-2; possible D gene TRBD2, 6 bases. Germline values: CDR1 MNHEY, CDR2 SMNVEV (reference sequence). The CDR3 extends over 14 amino acids. The ends were cut back, 6 bases at V and 6 bases at J, with 14 bases in the middle. CDR3 nucleotides: TGTGCCAGCAGCCGACTAGATAGCCCCGGGGAGCTGTTTTTT. The encoded protein is CASSRLDSPGELFF.

This clone has more than one count but fewer than ten. This chain uses TRBV11-2 with TRBJ2-1, with TRBD2 identical over 10 bases. V was clipped by 1 base and J by 6 bases; unmatched bases: 9. The CDR3 loop spans 17 amino acids. Germline V CDR1 and CDR2: SGHAT, FQNNGV. CDR3 sequence: CASSLGGSGRAGNEQFF. The CDR3 region has the DNA TGTGCCAGCAGCTTAGGTGGGAGCGGGAGGGCCGGCAATGAGCAGTTCTTC.

This clone was recorded a few times. This chain uses TRBV28 with TRBJ1-4; D gene unclear. CDR1 and CDR2 (germline): MDHEN, SYDVKM. The CDR3 loop spans 13 amino acids. V dropped 5 bases and J dropped 7 bases, with 11 bases sitting between them. The CDR3 DNA is TGTGCCAGCAGTAGACGGTGGGGTGAAAAACTGTTTTTT. Translated, it gives CASSRRWGEKLFF.

This clone appeared once. The gene calls are TRBV27 and TRBJ2-7; 7 positions match TRBD1. Germline V gives CDR1 MNHEY, CDR2 SMNVEV (reference sequence). J was trimmed by 4 bases and V by 8 bases; bases with no gene match: 8. The CDR3 sequence is 13 residues long. The CDR3 sequence is CASGRTGRYEQYF. The CDR3 coding sequence is TGTGCCAGCGGAAGGACAGGTCGGTACGAGCAGTACTTC.

The J gene is TRBJ2-7, the V gene TRBV10-3; D might be TRBD2 (5 bases). Germline CDR1 is ENHRY and CDR2 is SYGVKD. There are 15 residues in the CDR3. Trimming removed 0 bases at V and 7 bases at J, with 16 bases between. CDR3 DNA sequence: TGTGCCATCAGTGAGTCGGGCGGAGGCCCTACGGAGCAGTACTTC. Protein sequence: CAISESGGGPTEQYF.

This clone was recorded a few times. This chain links TRBV28 with TRBJ1-5, with 7 bases that match TRBD1. V dropped 4 bases and J dropped 9; count of bases not matched to a gene: 6. From germline, CDR1 is MDHEN and CDR2 SYDVKM. The CDR3 has 13 residues. As DNA, the CDR3 is TGTGCCAGCAGTTCTATTCAGGGGGGGCCCCAGCATTTT. Amino acids: CASSSIQGGPQHF. Supplemented by reference TRBV28 and TRBJ1-5, the full variable domain reads DVKVTQSSRYLVKRTGEKVFLECVQDMDHENMFWYRQDPGLGLRLIYFSYDVKMKEKGDIPEGYSVSREKKERFSLILESASTNQTSMYLCASSSIQGGPQHFGDGTRLSIL.

J is TRBJ2-4 and V is TRBV11-3, with unresolved D. Trimming left V 6 bases short and J 9 bases short, with 21 bases between. From germline, CDR1 is SGHNT and CDR2 YENEEA. CDR3 length equals 15 residues. The DNA of the CDR3 is TGTGCCAGCAGTCCAGACGCCCAACCGGGTGGCATTCAGTACTTC. As protein: CASSPDAQPGGIQYF.

The chain carries TRBV5-6 and TRBJ2-5; tentative D call: TRBD2 (5 bases). The CDR3 has 13 residues. Trimming took 4 bases from V and 5 from J, leaving 12 bases between them. Germline V gene sequence: CDR1 SGHDT, CDR2 YYEEEE. CDR3 coding DNA: TGTGCCAGCAGCCCCTTGGAGGACGAGACCCAGTACTTC. Amino acids: CASSPLEDETQYF.

The chain couples TRBV7-8 to TRBJ2-7; D unresolved. This CDR3 has 13 amino acids. From germline, CDR1 is SGHVS and CDR2 FQNEAQ. Trimming took off 6 bases at V and 6 bases at J, with 15 bases between the two ends. CDR3 region: CASRTTLEAEQYF. CDR3 coding DNA: TGTGCCAGCAGGACAACTTTAGAGGCCGAGCAGTACTTC.

This clone was detected only once. The rearrangement uses TRBV5-1 and TRBJ1-1, with D unresolved. CDR3 size: 14 residues. Germline V CDR1 and CDR2: SGHRS, YFSETQ. Trimming left V 4 bases short and J 0 bases short, with 10 bases between. As DNA, the CDR3 is TGCGCCAGCAGCCTAGGAATCATGAACACTGAAGCTTTCTTT. Translation gives CASSLGIMNTEAFF.

This clone was counted once. V is TRBV25-1 and J is TRBJ2-2; a possible D gene is TRBD1 (6 bases). V lost 2 bases, J lost 1 base, and 11 bases lay in between. This CDR3 spans 16 amino acids. Germline loops: CDR1 MGHDK, CDR2 SYGVNS. The CDR3 is CASSEVRTENTGELFF. In DNA form, the CDR3 reads TGTGCCAGCAGTGAAGTAAGGACAGAGAACACCGGGGAGCTGTTTTTT. Looking up the rest from reference TRBV25-1 and TRBJ2-2 gives the full variable domain: EADIYQTPRYLVIGTGKKITLECSQTMGHDKMYWYQQDPGMELHLIHYSYGVNSTEKGDLSSESTVSRIRTEHFPLTLESARPSHTSQYLCASSEVRTENTGELFFGEGSRLTVL.

This CDR3 is CASSFKQETQYF. DNA for the CDR3: TGTGCCAGCAGCTTTAAGCAAGAGACCCAGTACTTC. The gene calls are TRBV5-4 and TRBJ2-5; D remains ambiguous. The germline gives CDR1 SGHNT, CDR2 YYREEE (reference sequence). CDR3 length equals 12 residues. V was shortened by 2 bases and J by 2 bases, with 4 bases between the two germline ends. Based on the CDR3 plus reference TRBV5-4 and TRBJ2-5, the full variable domain is ETGVTQSPTHLIKTRGQQVTLRCSSQSGHNTVSWYQQALGQGPQFIFQYYREEENGRGNFPPRFSGLQFPNYSSELNVNALELDDSALYLCASSFKQETQYFGPGTRLLVL.

CDR3 loop: CASSERWGGLRPEVEQYF. CDR3 DNA sequence: TGTGCCAGCAGTGAACGGTGGGGGGGGCTGCGCCCGGAGGTTGAGCAGTACTTC. The chain combines TRBV6-1 with TRBJ2-7; tentatively, D is TRBD2 (7 bases). Trimming took off 2 bases at V and 7 bases at J, with 27 bases between the two ends. The CDR3 extends over 18 amino acids. Germline CDR1 reads MNHNS; CDR2 reads SASEGT.

This chain links TRBV29-1 with TRBJ2-7, with D unclear. The CDR3 has 12 amino acids. V was shortened by 6 bases and J by 0 bases, with 9 bases between the two germline ends. From germline, CDR1 is SQVTM and CDR2 ANQGSEA. CDR3 sequence (DNA): TGCAGCGTAGACATGGGCTCCTACGAGCAGTACTTC. Translating it yields CSVDMGSYEQYF.

There are a few counts of this clone. V is TRBV12-5 and J is TRBJ1-1, with 7 bases lining up with TRBD1. The CDR3 is made up of 17 amino acids. V gave up 1 base and J gave up 1 base; unmatched junction bases: 9. Germline V gene sequence: CDR1 LGHNT, CDR2 FRNRAP. CDR3 DNA sequence: TGTGCTAGTGGTTTGGGACAGGGTGTTTGGGAGAACACTGAAGCTTTCTTT. As protein: CASGLGQGVWENTEAFF.

The chain is built from TRBV27 and TRBJ2-5; TRBD2 is a possible D gene (6 bases). The CDR3 totals 14 residues. Germline-derived CDR1 and CDR2 are MNHEY and SMNVEV (reference sequence). The ends were cut back, 5 bases at V and 5 bases at J, with 15 bases in the middle. In DNA, the CDR3 is TGTGCCAGCAGTCTTGCGGGATGGAAGGAGACCCAGTACTTC. It encodes CASSLAGWKETQYF.

The chain joins TRBV11-3 to TRBJ2-1, with D perhaps assigned TRBD1 or TRBD2 (5 bases each). The CDR3 runs 16 residues. CDR1 and CDR2 (germline): SGHNT, YENEEA. The V end was cut by 0 bases, the J end by 4 bases, with 13 bases between. CDR3 sequence: CASSLDLRDPYNEQFF. Written as DNA, the CDR3 is TGTGCCAGCAGCTTAGATCTTCGGGACCCATACAATGAGCAGTTCTTC. The full variable domain, its missing parts supplied by reference TRBV11-3 and TRBJ2-1, is EAGVVQSPRYKIIEKKQPVAFWCNPISGHNTLYWYLQNLGQGPELLIRYENEEAVDDSQLPKDRFSAERLKGVDSTLKIQPAELGDSAVYLCASSLDLRDPYNEQFFGPGTRLTVL.

The chain is built from TRBV18 and TRBJ1-1; TRBD1 matches 11 bases. Germline loops: CDR1 KGHSH, CDR2 LQKENI. J lost 10 bases, V lost 0 bases, and 4 bases had no gene match. The CDR3 sequence is 14 residues long. The DNA for the CDR3 is TGTGCCAGCTCACCACCCGGGACAGGGGGGTCAGCTTTCTTT. Translating it yields CASSPPGTGGSAFF.

The V call is TRBV15, the J call TRBJ2-6; no reliable D call. Germline values: CDR1 LNHNV, CDR2 YYDKDF (reference sequence). Deletions cut 0 bases from V and 0 bases from J, with 15 bases between. The length of the CDR3 is 19 residues. This CDR3 reads CATSRDYEATSSGANVLTF. CDR3 sequence (DNA): TGTGCCACCAGCAGAGATTACGAGGCAACCTCCTCTGGGGCCAACGTCCTGACTTTC.

The V call is TRBV6-5, the J call TRBJ2-7; possible D gene TRBD2, 6 bases. The CDR3 is 14 amino acids. Germline CDR1 and CDR2: MNHEY and SVGAGI. The V end lost 5 bases, the J end lost 6 bases, and 17 bases lay between the germline ends. The CDR3 nucleotides are TGTGCCAGCAGTAAAACTAGCCCGTCAGTCGAGCAGTACTTC. Translation: CASSKTSPSVEQYF.

V usage is TRBV19 and J usage is TRBJ2-7; a weak D match, TRBD2 (5 bases). V was shortened by 3 bases and J by 0 bases, with 12 bases between the two germline ends. The CDR3 sequence is 15 residues long. Germline V gene sequence: CDR1 LNHDA, CDR2 SQIVND (reference sequence). The CDR3 region is CASSMSGSDSYEQYF. DNA of the CDR3: TGTGCCAGTAGTATGTCGGGGTCCGACTCCTACGAGCAGTACTTC.

This rearrangement joins TRBV28 to TRBJ2-3; perhaps TRBD2 as D (5 bases). The CDR3 has 17 amino acids. Germline V gene data show CDR1 as MDHEN and CDR2 as SYDVKM. V lost 6 bases and J lost 4, with 23 bases in between. The CDR3 region is CASSQDRLWTGSDTQYF. The CDR3 coding sequence is TGTGCCAGCAGCCAAGACCGGCTGTGGACGGGGTCAGATACGCAGTATTTT.